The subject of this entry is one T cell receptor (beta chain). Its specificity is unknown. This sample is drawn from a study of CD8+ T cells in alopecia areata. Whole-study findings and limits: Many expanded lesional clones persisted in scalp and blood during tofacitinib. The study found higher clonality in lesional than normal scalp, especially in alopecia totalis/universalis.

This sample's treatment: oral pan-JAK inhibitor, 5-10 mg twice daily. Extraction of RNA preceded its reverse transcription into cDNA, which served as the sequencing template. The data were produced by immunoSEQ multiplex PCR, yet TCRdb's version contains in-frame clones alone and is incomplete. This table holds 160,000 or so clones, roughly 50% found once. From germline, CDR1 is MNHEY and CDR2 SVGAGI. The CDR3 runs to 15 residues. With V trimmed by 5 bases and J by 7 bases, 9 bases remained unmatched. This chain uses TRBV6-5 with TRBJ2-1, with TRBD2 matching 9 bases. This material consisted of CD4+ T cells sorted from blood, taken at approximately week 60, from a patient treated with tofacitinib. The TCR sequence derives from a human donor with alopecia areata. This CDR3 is CASSPQAGGRNEQFF. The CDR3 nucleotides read TGTGCCAGCAGTCCCCAGGCGGGGGGGCGAAATGAGCAGTTCTTC.